This passage covers 26 T cell receptor beta chains from one sample sequenced in a study of PD-1 blockade in classical Hodgkin lymphoma. All patients relapsed after autologous stem cell transplantation, and brentuximab vedotin exposure varied. The method was immunoSEQ multiplex PCR; TCRdb's version includes in-frame clones alone and lacks a portion of them. The profile shows some 150,000 clones, about four fifths of them singletons. The material sequenced was peripheral blood mononuclear cells (PBMCs), taken before the second cycle of nivolumab. These TCRs come from a human donor with classical Hodgkin lymphoma.

Only a few counts were recorded for this clone. The gene calls are TRBV7-8 and TRBJ1-1; D is unclear. The V end lost 0 bases, the J end lost 7 bases, and 12 bases lay between the germline ends. CDR3 length: 14 residues. Germline lookup yields CDR1 SGHVS and CDR2 FQNEAQ. CDR3 residues: CASSLAYEAVEAFF. CDR3 DNA: TGTGCCAGCAGCTTAGCCTACGAGGCAGTTGAAGCTTTCTTT.

The chain combines TRBV5-4 with TRBJ2-4; TRBD2 aligns across 9 bases. This CDR3 contains 19 residues. V lost 4 bases and J lost 1; bases outside the gene matches: 15. Germline CDR1 and CDR2: SGHNT and YYREEE (reference sequence). In DNA form, the CDR3 reads TGTGCCAGCAGCCCCGGGGTAGCGGGGGAGGGGAACGCCAAAAACATTCAGTACTTC. Residues: CASSPGVAGEGNAKNIQYF.

Comments on this clone: It differs at one base from a far larger clone, so likely a read error. The rearrangement joins TRBV7-3 to TRBJ1-2; no reliable D call. V lost 2 bases and J 6 bases, leaving 7 bases between the germline ends. The CDR3 runs to 12 residues. Germline values: CDR1 SGHTA, CDR2 FQGTGA. The CDR3 DNA is TGTGCCAGCAGCTTAGCCAGCCATGGCTACACCTTC. It translates to CASSLASHGYTF.

The chain joins TRBV6-5 to TRBJ2-7; TRBD1 aligns across 10 bases. The CDR3 extends over 13 amino acids. The germline V gene has CDR1 MNHEY and CDR2 SVGAGI. V was pared by 7 bases and J by 3 bases, with 3 bases of the junction left unmatched. CDR3 sequence (DNA): TGTGCCAGCAAGGGACAGGGGCTCTACGAGCAGTACTTC. It codes for CASKGQGLYEQYF.

The V call is TRBV6-1, the J call TRBJ1-1; maybe TRBD1 (5 bases). This CDR3 comprises 14 residues. Trimming removed 4 bases from V and 6 bases from J, with 15 bases in between. From germline, CDR1 is MNHNS and CDR2 SASEGT. The CDR3 DNA is TGTGCCAGCAGTGTCCAGGGTGGGTCTGCTGAAGCTTTCTTT. The encoded protein is CASSVQGGSAEAFF.

The chain has TRBV5-1 and TRBJ1-1; D is undetermined. This CDR3 spans 11 amino acids. The germline gives CDR1 SGHRS, CDR2 YFSETQ. The V end lost 1 base, the J end lost 7 bases, and 5 bases lay between the germline ends. The CDR3 loop reads CASSLRDEAFF. DNA for the CDR3: TGCGCCAGCAGCTTGCGAGATGAAGCTTTCTTT.

V and J are TRBV6-6 and TRBJ2-7; the D is unclear. The V end lost 6 bases, the J end lost 3 bases, and 12 bases lay between the germline ends. Germline V gene lookup returns CDR1 MNHNY and CDR2 SVGAGI (reference sequence). The CDR3 contains 13 residues. CDR3 in amino acids: CASSFGRYYEQYF. As DNA, the CDR3 is TGTGCCAGCAGCTTCGGACGGTACTACGAGCAGTACTTC.

The rearrangement links TRBV6-1 to TRBJ2-3, with TRBD2 matching 8 bases. The CDR3 sequence is 15 residues long. Germline CDR1 reads MNHNS; CDR2 reads SASEGT. The J segment lost 2 bases and the V segment lost 4 bases, leaving 5 bases of the junction unmatched. CDR3 loop: CASSGLAGYTDTQYF. In DNA, the CDR3 is TGTGCCAGCAGTGGCTTAGCGGGGTACACAGATACGCAGTATTTT.

The V and J genes are TRBV6-6 and TRBJ1-1, with 7 bases aligning to TRBD1. Germline V gives CDR1 MNHNY, CDR2 SVGAGI (reference sequence). V dropped 4 bases and J dropped 1; count of bases not matched to a gene: 6. The CDR3 has 15 residues. CDR3 in DNA: TGTGCCAGCAGTTCCAGACAGGGAGCGAACACTGAAGCTTTCTTT. Translation: CASSSRQGANTEAFF.

The gene calls are TRBV5-1 and TRBJ2-7, with 9 bases matching TRBD2. V was pared by 0 bases and J by 6 bases, with 13 bases of the junction left unmatched. CDR1 and CDR2 (germline): SGHRS, YFSETQ. CDR3 size: 17 residues. DNA of the CDR3: TGCGCCAGCAGCTTGGCCCCGTTAGCGGGAGCCATCGCCGAGCAGTACTTC. This gives the protein CASSLAPLAGAIAEQYF.

This clone was recorded once. V and J are TRBV11-2 and TRBJ2-7; D gene ambiguous. V lost 5 bases and J lost 3, with 8 bases in between. CDR3 length: 12 residues. The germline gives CDR1 SGHAT, CDR2 FQNNGV. CDR3 sequence reads: CASSHLLYEQYF. The CDR3 DNA is TGTGCCAGCAGCCATCTTCTCTACGAGCAGTACTTC.

The sample holds a few counts of this clone. The chain links TRBV29-1 to TRBJ2-1; D is unclear. CDR1 is SQVTM, CDR2 ANQGSEA, per germline. The CDR3 extends over 11 amino acids. The V end lost 2 bases, the J end lost 5 bases, and 4 bases lay between the germline ends. CDR3 DNA sequence: TGCAGCGTTGAACGGGACAATGAGCAGTTCTTC. Translating it yields CSVERDNEQFF.

The V gene is TRBV27, the J gene TRBJ2-1, with 12 bases that match TRBD2. The CDR3 contains 15 residues. Germline loops: CDR1 MNHEY, CDR2 SMNVEV (reference sequence). V lost 2 bases and J lost 6; bases outside the gene matches: 2. CDR3 amino acids: CASSLLLAGGNEQFF. In DNA, the CDR3 is TGTGCCAGCAGTTTACTACTAGCGGGAGGCAATGAGCAGTTCTTC.

Concerning this clone itself: The junction does not match germline at one end; this may be a read error. CDR3 sequence reads: CASSLGFTDTQYF. CDR3 DNA: TGTGCTAGCAGCTTAGGATTCACAGATACGCAGTATTTT. V and J are TRBV7-7 and TRBJ2-3; D is ambiguous. The CDR3 spans 13 residues. Germline-derived CDR1 and CDR2 are SSHAT and FNYEAQ (reference sequence).

The chain carries TRBV21-1 and TRBJ2-3; TRBD1 was called by the table and not checked on the DNA. TRBV21-1 is deemed a pseudogene. The CDR3 is 15 amino acids. Here the CDR3 reads CASSTDRVGTDTQYF. The DNA for the CDR3 is TGTGCCAGCAGCACGGACAGGGTTGGGACAGATACGCAGTATTTT.

This rearrangement joins TRBV6-5 to TRBJ2-1; D is undetermined. This CDR3 is 13 amino acids long. Trimming cost V 5 bases and J 8 bases, with 13 bases left between them. Looked up from germline, CDR1 is MNHEY and CDR2 is SVGAGI. DNA for the CDR3: TGTGCCAGCAGTCCAACCCGACGGGATGAGCAGTTCTTC. Translated, it gives CASSPTRRDEQFF.

V and J are TRBV7-9 and TRBJ2-3, with 8 bases lining up with TRBD2. V lost 6 bases and J lost 5; bases outside the gene matches: 7. The germline CDR1 and CDR2 sequences are SEHNR and FQNEAQ (reference sequence). The CDR3 is made up of 14 amino acids. For the CDR3, the DNA is TGTGCCAGCAGTTTTAGCGGGATTTTAGATACGCAGTATTTT. The encoded protein is CASSFSGILDTQYF.

The chain links TRBV4-1 to TRBJ1-5; D perhaps matches TRBD1 (5 bases). V was pared by 1 base and J by 2 bases, with 9 bases between. Germline loops: CDR1 MGHRA, CDR2 YSYEKL. The CDR3 runs 15 residues. CDR3 in amino acids: CASSQVPGGNQPQHF. CDR3 DNA sequence: TGCGCCAGCAGCCAAGTTCCGGGGGGCAATCAGCCCCAGCATTTT.

This clone was observed a few times. This chain links TRBV6-5 with TRBJ2-2; 9 bases are a match to TRBD2. CDR1 MNHEY and CDR2 SVGAGI come from the germline V gene. The CDR3 sequence is 15 residues long. The V and J ends lost 2 bases and 4 bases, in that order; junction bases with no gene match: 2. The CDR3 DNA follows: TGTGCCAGCAGTTACGCGACTAGCGGCACCGGGGAGCTGTTTTTT. It codes for CASSYATSGTGELFF.

This clone was seen just once. The V call is TRBV5-1, the J call TRBJ2-3; no clear D gene. Trimming took off 0 bases at V and 0 bases at J, with 8 bases between the two ends. This CDR3 spans 15 amino acids. CDR1 and CDR2 (germline): SGHRS, YFSETQ. CDR3 region: CASSLDGRSTDTQYF. CDR3 in DNA: TGCGCCAGCAGCTTGGACGGTCGTAGCACAGATACGCAGTATTTT.

This clone was recorded once. This chain links TRBV5-6 with TRBJ1-3; 8 nucleotides agree with TRBD1. From germline, CDR1 is SGHDT and CDR2 YYEEEE. CDR3 length: 17 residues. The junction had 6 bases not matched to a gene; V was cut back by 1 base and J by 0 bases. This CDR3 reads CASSLRRTGRSGNTIYF. The CDR3 nucleotides are TGTGCCAGCAGCTTGAGGAGGACAGGGCGCTCTGGAAACACCATATATTTT.

The chain uses TRBV27 and TRBJ1-5; weak D call: TRBD1 (6 bases). The CDR3 contains 15 residues. Germline V gene lookup returns CDR1 MNHEY and CDR2 SMNVEV (reference sequence). Trimming took off 5 bases at V and 0 bases at J, with 11 bases between the two ends. The CDR3 region is CASSPQTGSNQPQHF. As DNA, the CDR3 is TGTGCCAGCAGTCCGCAGACAGGTAGCAATCAGCCCCAGCATTTT.

This clone was counted a single time. V gene TRBV28 combines with J gene TRBJ2-6; perhaps TRBD2 as D (7 bases). Germline CDR1 is MDHEN and CDR2 is SYDVKM. The CDR3 covers 19 residues. The V end was cut by 5 bases, the J end by 2 bases, with 22 bases between. CDR3 sequence (DNA): TGTGCCAGCAGTGGTCGTCGGGGGGCCTCTCCAACTGGGGCCAACGTCCTGACTTTC. Protein sequence: CASSGRRGASPTGANVLTF.

The chain uses TRBV28 and TRBJ2-7; 9 nucleotides match TRBD1. The CDR3 spans 14 residues. Germline V gene sequence: CDR1 MDHEN, CDR2 SYDVKM. V shed 9 bases, J shed 2 bases, and the junction held 8 bases outside the gene matches. The CDR3 DNA is TGTGCCAGTCTCCGGGACAGGGTTGCCTACGAGCAGTACTTC. The encoded protein is CASLRDRVAYEQYF.

The CDR3 loop is CASSPGLAGRGSYNEQFF. In DNA form, the CDR3 reads TGTGCCAGCAGCCCGGGACTAGCGGGAAGGGGCTCCTACAATGAGCAGTTCTTC. V is TRBV7-2 and J is TRBJ2-1, with TRBD2 identical over 13 bases. The germline CDR1 and CDR2 sequences are SGHTA and FQGNSA. With 5 bases clipped from V and 0 bases from J, the junction kept 7 bases outside the gene matches. This CDR3 has 18 amino acids.

The CDR3 is CASLRVSGANVLTF. DNA for the CDR3: TGTGCCAGCCTGAGGGTCTCTGGGGCCAACGTCCTGACTTTC. The chain carries TRBV2 and TRBJ2-6, with TRBD2 as a possible D gene (5 bases). The CDR3 totals 14 residues. CDR1 is SNHLY and CDR2 is FYNNEI in the germline V gene. V was cut by 8 bases and J by 0 bases, with 8 bases left in between. Full variable domain (missing parts from reference TRBV2 and TRBJ2-6): EPEVTQTPSHQVTQMGQEVILRCVPISNHLYFYWYRQILGQKVEFLVSFYNNEISEKSEIFDDQFSVERPDGSNFTLKIRSTKLEDSAMYFCASLRVSGANVLTFGAGSRLTVL.